These T cell receptor beta chains were read from a single sample in a study of patients and donors after allogeneic stem cell transplantation. MiXCR, run by TCRdb on the RT-PCR reads, gives a single entry per CDR3 protein. The table includes over 150,000 distinct CDR3 sequences, less than 45% detected once. The sample taken for sequencing was blood, either unsorted or a sorted T cell fraction (not recorded which). All receptors come from a human donor who was either an allogeneic HSCT recipient or a stem cell or donor lymphocyte infusion donor (not recorded which). It is not recorded whose cells these are; they may come from a transplant donor. CDR3s include the opening cysteine and the closing phenylalanine or tryptophan. The order of the fields is V gene, D gene, J gene, clone size, CDR3 protein, CDR3 DNA. D genes are given only for firm matches. Clone size appears in some rows only: once, few, many, or a class for an expanded clone.

v_gene: TRBV4-2
d_gene: TRBD1
j_gene: TRBJ2-7
abundance: .
CDR3aa: CASSQDDREYEQYF
CDR3nt: TGTGCCAGCAGCCAAGATGACAGGGAGTACGAGCAGTACTTC

v_gene: TRBV6-6
d_gene: .
j_gene: TRBJ1-1
abundance: .
CDR3aa: CASSYSMSSSTEAFF
CDR3nt: TGTGCCAGCAGTTACTCGATGAGTAGCAGCACTGAAGCTTTCTTT

v_gene: TRBV11-1
d_gene: .
j_gene: TRBJ2-2
abundance: .
CDR3aa: CASSLASPRELFF
CDR3nt: TGTGCCAGCAGCCTTGCCTCCCCCCGGGAGCTGTTTTTT

v_gene: TRBV7-2
d_gene: .
j_gene: TRBJ1-3
abundance: .
CDR3aa: CASTLLLGASSGNTIYF
CDR3nt: TGTGCCAGCACCTTGCTGTTGGGGGCCTCCTCTGGAAACACCATATATTTT

v_gene: TRBV6-6
d_gene: .
j_gene: TRBJ2-2
abundance: few
CDR3aa: CASRWTANTGELFF
CDR3nt: TGTGCCAGCAGGTGGACTGCGAACACCGGGGAGCTGTTTTTT

v_gene: TRBV5-1
d_gene: TRBD2
j_gene: TRBJ2-1
abundance: .
CDR3aa: CACRPRGGSDEQFF
CDR3nt: TGCGCCTGCCGCCCGCGGGGGGGAAGTGATGAGCAGTTCTTC

v_gene: TRBV12-3/TRBV12-4
d_gene: TRBD1
j_gene: TRBJ1-3
abundance: few
CDR3aa: CASKFLSGTGVNTIYF
CDR3nt: TGTGCCAGCAAGTTCCTATCCGGGACAGGGGTAAACACCATATATTTT

v_gene: TRBV5-1
d_gene: .
j_gene: TRBJ1-2
abundance: .
CDR3aa: CASREERQTYGYTF
CDR3nt: TGCGCCAGCAGGGAGGAGAGACAGACCTATGGCTACACCTTC

v_gene: TRBV12-3/TRBV12-4
d_gene: .
j_gene: TRBJ1-1
abundance: few
CDR3aa: CASRRGERLNTEAFF
CDR3nt: TGTGCCAGCCGCCGCGGGGAGCGACTGAACACTGAAGCTTTCTTT

v_gene: TRBV20-1
d_gene: .
j_gene: TRBJ2-2
abundance: .
CDR3aa: CSARDWKGFTGELFF
CDR3nt: TGCAGTGCTAGAGACTGGAAGGGATTCACCGGGGAGCTGTTTTTT

v_gene: TRBV4-3
d_gene: TRBD2
j_gene: TRBJ2-3
abundance: few
CDR3aa: CASSQDDSGRFADTQYF
CDR3nt: TGCGCCAGCAGCCAAGATGACAGCGGGAGATTCGCAGATACGCAGTATTTT

v_gene: TRBV6-2/TRBV6-3
d_gene: TRBD1
j_gene: TRBJ2-7
abundance: .
CDR3aa: CASSNDRAYEQYF
CDR3nt: TGTGCCAGCAGTAACGACAGGGCGTACGAGCAGTACTTC

v_gene: TRBV20-1
d_gene: TRBD2
j_gene: TRBJ2-7
abundance: few
CDR3aa: CSAQPLAGVYEQYF
CDR3nt: TGCAGTGCCCAGCCCCTAGCGGGAGTCTACGAGCAGTACTTC

v_gene: TRBV21-1
d_gene: .
j_gene: TRBJ2-7
abundance: .
CDR3aa: CASSTCPQGVGVGEQYF
CDR3nt: TGTGCCAGCAGCACCTGCCCTCAGGGCGTAGGGGTCGGCGAGCAGTACTTC

v_gene: TRBV7-2
d_gene: .
j_gene: TRBJ2-1
abundance: .
CDR3aa: CASSLVLTEVAGKYNEQFF
CDR3nt: TGTGCCAGCAGCTTAGTGCTTACGGAGGTGGCGGGGAAATACAATGAGCAGTTCTTC

v_gene: TRBV7-2
d_gene: TRBD1
j_gene: TRBJ2-5
abundance: .
CDR3aa: CASSPLQGAEETQYF
CDR3nt: TGTGCCAGCAGCCCATTACAGGGGGCAGAAGAGACCCAGTACTTC

v_gene: TRBV9
d_gene: .
j_gene: TRBJ1-2
abundance: .
CDR3aa: CASSPVGGYGYTF
CDR3nt: TGTGCCAGCAGCCCCGTAGGGGGCTATGGCTACACCTTC

v_gene: TRBV18
d_gene: TRBD1
j_gene: TRBJ1-5
abundance: once
CDR3aa: CASSQGGPQPQHF
CDR3nt: TGTGCCAGCTCCCAGGGGGGGCCCCAGCCCCAGCATTTT

v_gene: TRBV29-1
d_gene: TRBD1
j_gene: TRBJ1-2
abundance: .
CDR3aa: CSVTTGDGYTF
CDR3nt: TGCAGCGTCACGACAGGGGATGGCTACACCTTC

v_gene: TRBV7-2
d_gene: .
j_gene: TRBJ1-1
abundance: .
CDR3aa: CASSFRRRHTEAFF
CDR3nt: TGTGCCAGCAGCTTTAGACGGCGCCACACTGAAGCTTTCTTT

v_gene: TRBV20-1
d_gene: .
j_gene: TRBJ1-1
abundance: few
CDR3aa: CSAPDTPNTEAFF
CDR3nt: TGCAGTGCTCCAGACACTCCGAACACTGAAGCTTTCTTT

v_gene: TRBV29-1
d_gene: TRBD1
j_gene: TRBJ1-2
abundance: .
CDR3aa: CSADRGRGDGYTF
CDR3nt: TGCAGCGCTGACAGGGGGCGCGGTGATGGCTACACCTTC

v_gene: TRBV30
d_gene: .
j_gene: TRBJ1-2
abundance: .
CDR3aa: CAWSSGEGGYTF
CDR3nt: TGTGCCTGGAGTTCAGGGGAAGGAGGCTACACCTTC

v_gene: TRBV4-2
d_gene: .
j_gene: TRBJ2-3
abundance: .
CDR3aa: CASSQVVEVQYF
CDR3nt: TGTGCCAGCAGCCAAGTAGTGGAAGTGCAGTATTTT

v_gene: TRBV28
d_gene: .
j_gene: TRBJ1-2
abundance: few
CDR3aa: CASLGVIYGYTF
CDR3nt: TGTGCCAGCCTGGGGGTTATCTATGGCTACACCTTC

v_gene: TRBV4-3
d_gene: .
j_gene: TRBJ1-3
abundance: .
CDR3aa: CASSQDSLYNTIYF
CDR3nt: TGCGCCAGCAGCCAAGACTCCCTGTATAACACCATATATTTT

v_gene: TRBV6-6
d_gene: .
j_gene: TRBJ2-4
abundance: .
CDR3aa: CASSYFSGEVKNIQYF
CDR3nt: TGTGCCAGCAGTTACTTCTCAGGGGAAGTCAAAAACATTCAGTACTTC

v_gene: TRBV3-1
d_gene: TRBD1
j_gene: TRBJ1-1
abundance: .
CDR3aa: CASSQGLPGQGYTEAFF
CDR3nt: TGTGCCAGCAGCCAAGGCCTCCCGGGACAGGGTTACACTGAAGCTTTCTTT

v_gene: TRBV6-6
d_gene: .
j_gene: TRBJ1-2
abundance: .
CDR3aa: CASSYLGDNYGYTF
CDR3nt: TGTGCCAGCAGTTACCTAGGGGATAACTATGGCTACACCTTC

v_gene: TRBV3-1
d_gene: .
j_gene: TRBJ2-1
abundance: .
CDR3aa: CASSQAGVNEQFF
CDR3nt: TGTGCCAGCAGCCAAGCGGGAGTAAATGAGCAGTTCTTC

v_gene: TRBV15
d_gene: TRBD2
j_gene: TRBJ2-7
abundance: .
CDR3aa: CATSPSGRSVYEQYF
CDR3nt: TGTGCCACCAGCCCTAGCGGGAGAAGTGTTTACGAGCAGTACTTC

v_gene: TRBV5-1
d_gene: TRBD1
j_gene: TRBJ1-2
abundance: many
CDR3aa: CASSLGWDSLYGYTF
CDR3nt: TGCGCCAGCAGCTTGGGGTGGGACAGCCTCTATGGCTACACCTTC

v_gene: TRBV5-1
d_gene: .
j_gene: TRBJ2-1
abundance: few
CDR3aa: CASSLGQGDEQFF
CDR3nt: TGCGCCAGCAGCTTGGGGCAGGGCGATGAGCAGTTCTTC

v_gene: TRBV28
d_gene: TRBD1
j_gene: TRBJ2-3
abundance: .
CDR3aa: CASKRQGVDTQYF
CDR3nt: TGTGCCAGCAAAAGACAGGGCGTAGATACGCAGTATTTT

v_gene: TRBV11-2
d_gene: .
j_gene: TRBJ1-6
abundance: .
CDR3aa: CASSPPSPNSPLHF
CDR3nt: TGTGCCAGCAGCCCCCCGAGCCCGAATTCACCCCTCCACTTT

v_gene: TRBV3-1
d_gene: .
j_gene: TRBJ2-4
abundance: .
CDR3aa: CASSQEAGATKNIQYF
CDR3nt: TGTGCCAGCAGCCAAGAGGCGGGGGCAACCAAAAACATTCAGTACTTC

v_gene: TRBV27
d_gene: TRBD1
j_gene: TRBJ1-1
abundance: .
CDR3aa: CASSFRGPNTEAFF
CDR3nt: TGTGCCAGCAGTTTCAGGGGGCCGAACACTGAAGCTTTCTTT

v_gene: TRBV29-1
d_gene: TRBD1
j_gene: TRBJ2-1
abundance: .
CDR3aa: CSPHVTGQGSDEQFF
CDR3nt: TGCAGCCCCCATGTAACGGGACAGGGTTCGGATGAGCAGTTCTTC

v_gene: TRBV7-3
d_gene: .
j_gene: TRBJ2-1
abundance: .
CDR3aa: CASSLETRVGGNEQFF
CDR3nt: TGTGCCAGCAGCTTAGAGACTAGAGTCGGAGGTAATGAGCAGTTCTTC

v_gene: TRBV4-3
d_gene: .
j_gene: TRBJ1-2
abundance: few
CDR3aa: CASSQDGGIHGYTF
CDR3nt: TGCGCCAGCAGCCAAGATGGGGGAATCCATGGCTACACCTTC

v_gene: TRBV9
d_gene: .
j_gene: TRBJ1-4
abundance: .
CDR3aa: CASSVGIGGEKLFF
CDR3nt: TGTGCCAGCAGCGTGGGGATCGGCGGTGAAAAACTGTTTTTT

v_gene: TRBV5-6
d_gene: .
j_gene: TRBJ2-1
abundance: .
CDR3aa: CASSLRVSTYNEQFF
CDR3nt: TGTGCCAGCAGCTTGAGAGTTAGCACCTACAATGAGCAGTTCTTC

v_gene: TRBV12-3/TRBV12-4
d_gene: .
j_gene: TRBJ1-5
abundance: few
CDR3aa: CASSLEGSHPSNQPQHF
CDR3nt: TGTGCCAGCAGTTTAGAGGGGAGCCACCCTAGCAATCAGCCCCAGCATTTT

v_gene: TRBV5-1
d_gene: .
j_gene: TRBJ1-4
abundance: .
CDR3aa: CASGERSTNEKLFF
CDR3nt: TGCGCCAGCGGGGAGAGGTCAACTAATGAAAAACTGTTTTTT

v_gene: TRBV12-3/TRBV12-4
d_gene: TRBD2
j_gene: TRBJ2-1
abundance: few
CDR3aa: CASSPHVGLAGVNEQFF
CDR3nt: TGTGCCAGCAGTCCCCACGTCGGACTAGCGGGAGTGAATGAGCAGTTCTTC

v_gene: TRBV20-1
d_gene: TRBD1
j_gene: TRBJ2-1
abundance: .
CDR3aa: CSASDPRTGLNEQFF
CDR3nt: TGCAGTGCTAGCGATCCAAGGACAGGGCTCAATGAGCAGTTCTTC

v_gene: TRBV27
d_gene: TRBD2
j_gene: TRBJ2-7
abundance: .
CDR3aa: CASTGTSRYEQYF
CDR3nt: TGTGCCAGTACCGGGACTAGTCGCTACGAGCAGTACTTC

v_gene: TRBV7-2
d_gene: .
j_gene: TRBJ1-1
abundance: few
CDR3aa: CASSPRGVGNTEAFF
CDR3nt: TGTGCCAGCAGCCCACGAGGGGTGGGCAACACTGAAGCTTTCTTT

v_gene: TRBV20-1
d_gene: TRBD1
j_gene: TRBJ1-3
abundance: .
CDR3aa: CSARPDRTFSGNTIYF
CDR3nt: TGCAGTGCTAGACCGGACAGGACCTTCTCTGGAAACACCATATATTTT

v_gene: TRBV20-1
d_gene: .
j_gene: TRBJ1-1
abundance: few
CDR3aa: CSAKSLREGRDTEAFF
CDR3nt: TGCAGTGCTAAGTCTCTACGGGAGGGGAGAGACACTGAAGCTTTCTTT